This TCR beta chain was captured in a study of blood T cell repertoires in COVID-19. Study information: Italy, Spain and the United States were the sources of the convalescent and acute COVID-19 samples. Sources were T cells, B-cell-depleted T cells, or PBMCs; the material itself was cDNA or gDNA.

As handled by the study authors: Estimated nucleated cell counts came from reference gene primer amplification. Data came from immunoSEQ multiplex PCR; TCRdb stores just in-frame clones and leaves some out. V, J and clone size were drawn from that table, and D and trimming were deduced from the DNA. The table has almost 50,000 clones, 90% seen once. The CDR3 is 13 residues long. The clonotype comes from a human donor in a cohort sampled during active COVID-19. J is TRBJ2-3 and V is TRBV21-1; the D call TRBD2 from the table was never checked on the DNA. TRBV21-1 is assigned pseudogene status. The sequenced material came from peripheral blood. For the CDR3, the DNA is TGTGCCAGCAGCAAACTAGCGGGAGATACGCAGTATTTT. Its translation: CASSKLAGDTQYF.